This passage covers 10 T cell receptor beta chains from one sample sequenced in a study of T cell repertoires in cytomegalovirus infection. TCRdb reanalysed the reads using MiXCR and keeps one entry per CDR3 protein. The repertoire consists of about 450,000 distinct CDR3 sequences, with 25% to 40% occurring once and the leading ten covering around 13%. The sample comprised PBMCs. Receptor source: a human donor in good health (CMV status not recorded). Some clones in this sample may be carry-over from other donors' samples.

As regards this clonotype: At one end, the junction sequence differs from germline, possibly due to a read error. This chain uses TRBV20-1 with TRBJ1-2; possibly TRBD1 for D (5 bases). The CDR3 extends over 14 amino acids. The germline CDR1 and CDR2 sequences are DFQATT and SNEGSKA (reference sequence). In DNA form, the CDR3 reads TGCAGTGCTAACCTCCCTGGGGGTGGCTATGGCTACAACTTC. Translation gives CSANLPGGGYGYNF.

Remarks on this clonotype: Just one base apart from a much larger clone, this may be a read error. Because the CDR3 is missing its conserved closing phenylalanine or tryptophan, this is likely a read error. V is TRBV7-2 and J is TRBJ2-2; 9 bases map to TRBD2. With V trimmed by 5 bases and J by 7 bases, 8 bases remained unmatched. The germline gives CDR1 SGHTA, CDR2 FQGNSA. The length of the CDR3 is 15 residues. Written as DNA, the CDR3 is TGTGCCAGCAGCACCTTTGCGGGGGGGTTCGGGGAGCTGTTTTGT. Its protein product is CASSTFAGGFGELFC.

V and J are TRBV6-5 and TRBJ1-1; 7 bases fit TRBD1. The CDR3 is 14 residues long. Trimming cost V 5 bases and J 5 bases; bases outside gene matches: 8. The germline gives CDR1 MNHEY, CDR2 SVGAGI. CDR3 coding DNA: TGTGCCAGCAGTCGGGGCGGCAGGGGGACTGAAGCTTTCTTT. It yields the protein CASSRGGRGTEAFF.

V gene TRBV4-3 combines with J gene TRBJ2-4, with 10 nucleotides matching TRBD1. V trimming: 4 bases; J trimming: 2 bases; junction bases outside the gene matches: 8. This CDR3 has 17 amino acids. Germline values: CDR1 LGHNA, CDR2 YSLEER. The CDR3 here is CASSPSGDRGTKNIQYF. The CDR3 nucleotides read TGCGCCAGCAGCCCCTCAGGGGACAGGGGTACCAAAAACATTCAGTACTTC.

This clonotype appeared many times. The V gene is TRBV7-6, the J gene TRBJ2-5, with 8 nucleotides matching TRBD1. Unmatched junction bases numbered 8, after V lost 6 bases and J lost 2 bases. The CDR3 covers 15 residues. The V gene's germline CDR1 is SGHVS and CDR2 FNYEAQ. DNA for the CDR3: TGTGCCAGCAGACCCGGACAGGGCTTACAAGAGACCCAGTACTTC. Protein sequence: CASRPGQGLQETQYF.

This chain joins TRBV6-2 or TRBV6-3 and TRBJ1-1, with TRBD1 as a possible D gene (6 bases). The CDR3 is 16 residues long. Germline-derived CDR1 and CDR2 are MNHEY and SVGEGT. Deletions cut 6 bases from V and 2 bases from J, with 19 bases between. CDR3 protein: CASSTQGGGLNTEAFF. CDR3 DNA: TGTGCCAGCAGCACCCAGGGCGGGGGGCTCAACACTGAAGCTTTCTTT.

This clonotype was recorded a few times. V gene TRBV7-2 combines with J gene TRBJ1-5; a weak D match, TRBD1 (5 bases). The germline V and J ends were trimmed by 4 bases and 2 bases, with 12 bases remaining between them. CDR3 length: 15 residues. Germline V gives CDR1 SGHTA, CDR2 FQGNSA. The CDR3 DNA reads TGTGCCAGCAGCTCGATGGGGGGGGGCAATCAGCCCCAGCATTTT. This translates into CASSSMGGGNQPQHF. Supplemented by reference TRBV7-2 and TRBJ1-5, the full variable domain reads GAGVSQSPSNKVTEKGKDVELRCDPISGHTALYWYRQSLGQGLEFLIYFQGNSAPDKSGLPSDRFSAERTGGSVSTLTIQRTQQEDSAVYLCASSSMGGGNQPQHFGDGTRLSIL.

The rearrangement joins TRBV6-2 or TRBV6-3 to TRBJ1-3, with D uncertain. This CDR3 comprises 16 residues. V was clipped by 4 bases and J by 8 bases, with 21 bases between them. The germline gives CDR1 MNHEY, CDR2 SVGEGT. CDR3 amino acids: CASSSLERRQFDTIYF. CDR3 nucleotides: TGTGCCAGCAGTTCTCTCGAGAGGCGGCAGTTTGACACCATATATTTT.

This clonotype was detected many times. The rearrangement joins TRBV7-8 to TRBJ1-2; no reliable D call. Germline loops: CDR1 SGHVS, CDR2 FQNEAQ. Trimming left V 0 bases short and J 4 bases short, with 9 bases between. This CDR3 spans 14 amino acids. The CDR3 DNA is TGTGCCAGCAGCTTAGCGCTGACCGTCTATGGCTACACCTTC. Encoded protein: CASSLALTVYGYTF.

This clonotype was seen at least ten times. The chain couples TRBV11-2 to TRBJ2-5; 11 bases match TRBD1. The CDR3 is 15 residues long. The trim removed 3 bases at V and 1 base at J, leaving 1 base unmatched. Germline assignment: CDR1 SGHAT and CDR2 FQNNGV. CDR3 sequence reads: CASSLDRGPQETQYF. The CDR3 coding sequence is TGTGCCAGCAGCTTGGACAGGGGGCCCCAAGAGACCCAGTACTTC.